The 14 T cell receptor beta chains in this list originate from one sample, sequenced in a study of blood T cell repertoires in COVID-19. The method was immunoSEQ multiplex PCR; TCRdb's version includes in-frame clones alone and lacks a portion of them. The sample has about 54,000 clones, 70% to 90% seen once. The sequencing sample was made of peripheral blood. The receptors here all came from a human donor in a cohort sampled during active COVID-19.

The genes are TRBV6-5 and TRBJ2-3; D is unclear. V lost 7 bases and J lost 2, with 13 bases in between. CDR1 is MNHEY and CDR2 is SVGAGI in the germline V gene. This CDR3 has 14 residues. The CDR3 DNA sequence: TGTGCCAGCACTCGACAACACCCCACAGATACGCAGTATTTT. Its translation: CASTRQHPTDTQYF.

CDR3 sequence (DNA): TGTGCCAGCAGCCCCCTTGGGCAGGGCACAGATACGCAGTATTTT. This translates into CASSPLGQGTDTQYF. The V gene is TRBV3-1 (or the pseudogene TRBV3-2), the J gene TRBJ2-3; D ambiguous. Germline loops: CDR1 LGHDT, CDR2 YNNKEL (reference sequence). Trimming removed 4 bases from V and 1 base from J, with 12 bases in between. This CDR3 is built from 15 residues.

The CDR3 region is CASSGLGTGEVQPQHF. The CDR3 nucleotides read TGTGCCAGCAGTGGACTAGGGACAGGGGAGGTTCAGCCCCAGCATTTT. The J gene is TRBJ1-5, the V gene TRBV6-1; TRBD1 matches 10 bases. Germline CDR1 MNHNS, CDR2 SASEGT. V shed 4 bases and J 6 bases; nucleotides not matched to a gene: 9. CDR3 length: 16 residues.

The chain links TRBV19 to TRBJ2-6; D call uncertain. The CDR3 loop spans 14 amino acids. V dropped 4 bases and J dropped 3 bases, with 7 bases sitting between them. The germline V gene encodes CDR1 LNHDA and CDR2 SQIVND (reference sequence). The CDR3 is CASSTQIGANVLTF. CDR3 sequence (DNA): TGTGCCAGTAGTACCCAGATTGGGGCCAACGTCCTGACTTTC. Combining the CDR3 with reference TRBV19 and TRBJ2-6 gives the whole variable domain DGGITQSPKYLFRKEGQNVTLSCEQNLNHDAMYWYRQDPGQGLRLIYYSQIVNDFQKGDIAEGYSVSREKKESFPLTVTSAQKNPTAFYLCASSTQIGANVLTFGAGSRLTVL.

The chain combines TRBV6-1 with TRBJ2-1, with a tentative D call TRBD2 (8 bases). This CDR3 is 18 amino acids long. V dropped 0 bases and J dropped 0 bases, with 15 bases sitting between them. CDR1 MNHNS and CDR2 SASEGT come from the germline V gene. CDR3 bases: TGTGCCAGCAGTGAAGCAGGGGGCGGACTAGCCTCCTACAATGAGCAGTTCTTC. Protein product: CASSEAGGGLASYNEQFF.

The V call is TRBV5-1, the J call TRBJ2-3; D call uncertain. The V end lost 5 bases, the J end lost 3 bases, and 4 bases lay between the germline ends. Germline lookup yields CDR1 SGHRS and CDR2 YFSETQ. This CDR3 has 11 amino acids. The CDR3 reads CASSYTDTQYF. The CDR3 DNA follows: TGCGCCAGCAGTTATACAGATACGCAGTATTTT.

This clone is medium-sized by share. This chain joins TRBV7-8 and TRBJ2-2, with TRBD1 matching 7 bases. The germline gives CDR1 SGHVS, CDR2 FQNEAQ. V lost 8 bases to trimming and J lost 7 bases; unmatched junction nucleotides: 13. CDR3 length equals 15 residues. The CDR3, as DNA: TGTGCCAGCCAACCCCCAACAGGGGAACTCGGGGAGCTGTTTTTT. Protein sequence: CASQPPTGELGELFF.

The chain employs TRBV14 and TRBJ2-5; 10 nucleotides line up with TRBD2. Germline lookup yields CDR1 SGHDN and CDR2 FVKESK. The J segment lost 5 bases and the V segment lost 4 bases, leaving 7 bases of the junction unmatched. There are 15 residues in the CDR3. CDR3 nucleotide sequence: TGTGCCAGCAGCCCCGGGCTAGCGGGAGCTGAGACCCAGTACTTC. Translated, it gives CASSPGLAGAETQYF. The whole variable domain, remainder taken from reference TRBV14 and TRBJ2-5, is EAGVTQFPSHSVIEKGQTVTLRCDPISGHDNLYWYRRVMGKEIKFLLHFVKESKQDESGMPNNRFLAERTGGTYSTLKVQPAELEDSGVYFCASSPGLAGAETQYFGPGTRLLVL.

V is TRBV28 and J is TRBJ2-7; 9 bases line up with TRBD1. Germline CDR1 reads MDHEN; CDR2 reads SYDVKM. After removal of 10 bases from V and 3 bases from J, the junction contained 4 bases not matched to a gene. This CDR3 is 12 amino acids long. The CDR3 sequence: CAIGTGSYEQYF. CDR3 DNA: TGTGCCATAGGGACAGGGAGCTACGAGCAGTACTTC.

This chain connects TRBV4-3 to TRBJ2-2; the D gene is possibly TRBD1 (6 bases). V was shortened by 3 bases and J by 5 bases, with 19 bases between the two germline ends. The CDR3 has 17 residues. Germline CDR1 and CDR2: LGHNA and YSLEER. The chain's CDR3 is CASSQTLDSLRTGELFF. In DNA, the CDR3 is TGCGCCAGCAGCCAGACCCTGGACAGCCTTCGGACCGGGGAGCTGTTTTTT.

The chain is built from TRBV13 and TRBJ2-2; 11 bases align to TRBD2. Looked up from germline, CDR1 is PRHDT and CDR2 is FYEKMQ (reference sequence). Trimming took 5 bases from V and 5 from J; bases not matched to a gene: 16. The CDR3 has 19 residues. The CDR3 DNA reads TGTGCCAGCAGCACATCCGGGACTAGCGGTCCCTCGAGGACCGGGGAGCTGTTTTTT. Protein product: CASSTSGTSGPSRTGELFF.

This sequence joins TRBV7-8 and TRBJ1-2; TRBD1 matches 9 bases. The trim removed 1 base at V and 4 bases at J, leaving 4 bases unmatched. This CDR3 comprises 15 residues. Germline V gene sequence: CDR1 SGHVS, CDR2 FQNEAQ. CDR3 sequence reads: CASSLERTGVYGYTF. DNA for the CDR3: TGTGCCAGCAGCTTAGAAAGGACAGGGGTCTATGGCTACACCTTC.

The J gene is TRBJ1-1, the V gene TRBV11-2; the D is unclear. The CDR3 totals 15 residues. Trimming took 3 bases from V and 4 from J, leaving 15 bases between them. Per the germline V gene, CDR1 is SGHAT and CDR2 is FQNNGV. In DNA form, the CDR3 reads TGTGCCAGCAGCTTTGCAGCAGGAGGCGGCACTGAAGCTTTCTTT. It specifies CASSFAAGGGTEAFF.

The chain is built from TRBV9 and TRBJ1-3; D is uncertain. This CDR3 is built from 16 residues. V was pared by 0 bases and J by 3 bases, with 13 bases between. Germline values: CDR1 SGDLS, CDR2 YYNGEE. The CDR3 nucleotides are TGTGCCAGCAGCGTAGCACCGGGATCGAATGGAAACACCATATATTTT. Protein sequence: CASSVAPGSNGNTIYF.